The 22 T cell receptor beta chains below come from one sample, sequenced in a study of shared clonotypes between healthy human individuals. Sequenced by immunoSEQ multiplex PCR; TCRdb stores in-frame clones only, minus some. The table records 110,000 or so clones, 55% to 80% of them present only once. The specimen was memory CD8+ T cells sorted from blood. This sample's subset: CD45RO+ cells pooled with CCR7-negative TemRA cells. These receptors originate from a young woman in good health.

The chain is built from TRBV4-1 and TRBJ2-7, with 11 bases aligning to TRBD2. The CDR3 runs to 16 residues. Germline V CDR1 and CDR2: MGHRA, YSYEKL. Trimming removed 4 bases from V and 7 bases from J; junction bases left unmatched: 12. CDR3 nucleotide sequence: TGCGCCAGCAGCCTTTACCTACTAGCGGGAGATGGTGAGCAGTACTTC. It specifies CASSLYLLAGDGEQYF.

The chain employs TRBV27 and TRBJ2-7, with D uncertain. CDR1 and CDR2 from the germline V gene are MNHEY and SMNVEV (reference sequence). Trimming shortened V by 8 bases and J by 5 bases, and 13 bases separated the two germline ends. The CDR3 covers 12 residues. The CDR3 is CASGYMEHEQYF. In DNA, the CDR3 is TGTGCCAGCGGATATATGGAGCACGAGCAGTACTTC.

This clone appeared a few times. The V and J genes are TRBV19 and TRBJ1-5, with a possible D match to TRBD1 (6 bases). The CDR3 covers 15 residues. With 5 bases removed from V and 5 bases from J, the gap between germline ends came to 16 bases. Germline lookup yields CDR1 LNHDA and CDR2 SQIVND (reference sequence). The CDR3 protein is CASSPPGRGDQPQHF. CDR3 sequence (DNA): TGTGCCAGTAGTCCCCCGGGCAGGGGTGATCAGCCCCAGCATTTT.

The chain couples TRBV27 to TRBJ2-7; D is undetermined. This CDR3 region has 14 residues. Germline V CDR1 and CDR2: MNHEY, SMNVEV (reference sequence). The V and J ends lost 4 bases and 6 bases respectively, with 16 bases between them. The CDR3 here is CASSYSRTQIEQYF. CDR3 in DNA: TGTGCCAGCAGTTACAGTCGTACCCAGATCGAGCAGTACTTC.

The chain uses TRBV4-1 and TRBJ1-1; tentative D call: TRBD1 (5 bases). Germline lookup yields CDR1 MGHRA and CDR2 YSYEKL. This CDR3 is built from 16 residues. Trimming pared 3 bases from V and 1 base from J, leaving 15 bases between. CDR3 DNA sequence: TGCGCCAGCAGCCATCCCTGCCAGGGACGGAACACTGAAGCTTTCTTT. It is translated as CASSHPCQGRNTEAFF.

Note on this clone: Because the CDR3's place on the DNA is in doubt, the DNA is left out and the CDR3 is given as listed by TCRdb. The rearrangement uses TRBV27 and TRBJ2-7. The V gene's germline CDR1 is MNHEY and CDR2 SMNVEV (reference sequence). The CDR3 length is 14 residues, termini included. CDR3 sequence reads: CASSFGAGAYEQYF.

The rearrangement uses TRBV2 and TRBJ2-2; 8 nucleotides align to TRBD2. The CDR3 is 15 residues long. Looked up from germline, CDR1 is SNHLY and CDR2 is FYNNEI. J lost 0 bases, V lost 7 bases, and 4 bases had no gene match. DNA of the CDR3: TGTGCCAGCACCGGACTAGCTTCGAACACCGGGGAGCTGTTTTTT. This sequence encodes CASTGLASNTGELFF.

The chain combines TRBV28 with TRBJ2-7; D gene ambiguous. This CDR3 has 12 amino acids. Trimming removed 4 bases from V and 4 bases from J, with 8 bases in between. Germline CDR1 is MDHEN and CDR2 is SYDVKM. The CDR3 bases are TGTGCCAGCAGTTGGTTGGCGTACGAGCAGTACTTC. As protein: CASSWLAYEQYF.

This clone appeared once. The rearrangement links TRBV18 to TRBJ1-2; D may be TRBD1 (5 bases). V was clipped by 3 bases and J by 4 bases, with 24 bases between them. The CDR3 contains 18 residues. The V gene's germline CDR1 is KGHSH and CDR2 LQKENI. CDR3 nucleotide sequence: TGTGCCAGCTCACCTCCAGGATTATCGGGTAGGGGACCCTATGGCTACACCTTC. It specifies CASSPPGLSGRGPYGYTF.

This clone was seen a handful of times. The J gene is TRBJ1-2, the V gene TRBV11-2; D is uncertain. The V end was cut by 1 base, the J end by 4 bases, with 13 bases between. The CDR3 runs 15 residues. The germline CDR1 and CDR2 sequences are SGHAT and FQNNGV. CDR3 amino acids: CASSLVSGSPYGYTF. The CDR3 DNA reads TGTGCCAGCAGCTTAGTGTCCGGGAGCCCCTATGGCTACACCTTC.

This clone was detected only once. V usage is TRBV28 and J usage is TRBJ2-2, with TRBD2 identical over 12 bases. The CDR3 is made up of 17 amino acids. Germline V gene data show CDR1 as MDHEN and CDR2 as SYDVKM. V lost 6 bases, J lost 4 bases, and 9 bases stayed unmatched. CDR3 DNA: TGTGCCAGCAGACCGCTAGCGGGAGGGCCTGTCACCGGGGAGCTGTTTTTT. Its protein is CASRPLAGGPVTGELFF.

This clone was seen a few times. J is TRBJ2-5 and V is TRBV29-1, with 9 bases lining up with TRBD1. With the DNA end fitting TRBJ2-7 better, the J assignment may be wrong. CDR3 size: 15 residues. Germline V gives CDR1 SQVTM, CDR2 ANQGSEA. The CDR3 nucleotides read TGCAGCGTTGGAATGATAGGGACAGGGAGTTCCGAGCAGTACTTC. This translates into CSVGMIGTGSSEQYF.

The chain links TRBV27 to TRBJ2-7; 14 positions agree with TRBD2. Trimming removed 8 bases from V and 6 bases from J; junction bases left unmatched: 21. CDR3 size: 19 residues. Germline CDR1 is MNHEY and CDR2 is SMNVEV (reference sequence). For the CDR3, the DNA is TGTGCCAGCTCCCTAGTATCCTCCTCGACCGGGACTAGCGGGAGCGAGCAGTACTTC. As protein: CASSLVSSSTGTSGSEQYF.

The chain has TRBV21-1 and TRBJ2-5. The tail of the sequence fits TRBJ2-7 better, so the J call may be wrong. TRBV21-1 is shown as a pseudogene. This CDR3 has 14 residues. The CDR3 DNA reads TGTGCCAGCAGCAAACTAAGGGGGGCAAACGAGCAGTACTTC. Amino acids: CASSKLRGANEQYF.

The chain recombines TRBV11-3 with TRBJ2-1; 9 nucleotides line up with TRBD2. The junction had 5 bases not matched to a gene; V was cut back by 4 bases and J by 4 bases. In germline, CDR1 is SGHNT, CDR2 YENEEA. The CDR3 loop spans 15 amino acids. Here the CDR3 reads CASSSRLAEYNEQFF. CDR3 bases: TGTGCCAGCAGCTCCAGACTAGCGGAGTACAATGAGCAGTTCTTC.

This clone was observed a handful of times. The rearrangement uses TRBV29-1 and TRBJ2-5; tentative D call: TRBD1 (5 bases). The end of the DNA fits TRBJ2-7 better, so the J call may be wrong. The V gene's germline CDR1 is SQVTM and CDR2 ANQGSEA. The CDR3 has 14 amino acids. The CDR3 DNA reads as TGCAGCGTTGATGTCCAGGGCACCCCCTACGAGCAGTACTTC. Translating it yields CSVDVQGTPYEQYF.

This clone has a handful of counts. CDR3 in amino acids: CASSREGHNEQFF. The CDR3 DNA is TGTGCCAGCAGTAGGGAGGGCCACAATGAGCAGTTCTTC. The chain combines TRBV6-1 with TRBJ2-1, with 7 bases lining up with TRBD2. CDR1 MNHNS and CDR2 SASEGT come from the germline V gene. V was clipped by 5 bases and J by 5 bases; unmatched bases: 3. The CDR3 is 13 residues long.

The CDR3 sequence is CASSYLGGEQYF. CDR3 nucleotides: TGTGCCAGCAGCTATTTAGGGGGCGAGCAGTACTTC. V usage is TRBV9 and J usage is TRBJ2-7, with a weak D call TRBD1 (6 bases). Germline V gene lookup returns CDR1 SGDLS and CDR2 YYNGEE. The V end was cut by 4 bases, the J end by 6 bases, with 11 bases between. The CDR3 totals 12 residues.

This chain links TRBV28 with TRBJ1-4; D is undetermined. CDR3 length equals 13 residues. Germline values: CDR1 MDHEN, CDR2 SYDVKM. Trimming took off 11 bases at V and 5 bases at J, with 15 bases between the two ends. CDR3 DNA sequence: TGTGCCTCCCTAGGGCCGCTCAATGAAAAACTGTTTTTT. Translation: CASLGPLNEKLFF.

The rearrangement links TRBV6-5 to TRBJ2-7; unclear D gene. Trimming removed 4 bases from V and 12 bases from J, with 22 bases in between. This CDR3 contains 14 residues. CDR1 is MNHEY and CDR2 is SVGAGI in the germline V gene. DNA of the CDR3: TGTGCCAGCAGTTCAACCCTATCGGAGACACACTGGTACTTC. Protein product: CASSSTLSETHWYF.

This clone showed up many times. The J gene is TRBJ2-1, the V gene TRBV30; tentative D call: TRBD2 (5 bases). The CDR3 covers 13 residues. Per the germline V gene, CDR1 is GTSNPN and CDR2 is SVGIG (reference sequence). V gave up 2 bases and J gave up 6 bases, with 11 bases separating them. CDR3 region: CAWSRDVRNEQFF. The DNA for the CDR3 is TGTGCCTGGAGTCGGGATGTCCGCAATGAGCAGTTCTTC.

This clone was recorded once. V usage is TRBV19 and J usage is TRBJ1-2, with unresolved D. Germline-derived CDR1 and CDR2 are LNHDA and SQIVND (reference sequence). CDR3 length: 13 residues. Trimming took off 3 bases at V and 3 bases at J, with 8 bases between the two ends. As DNA, the CDR3 is TGTGCCAGTAGTATTTCCAGTCACTATGGCTACACCTTC. It yields the protein CASSISSHYGYTF.